This passage covers 7 T cell receptor beta chains from one sample sequenced in a study of blood T cell repertoires in COVID-19. Sequenced by immunoSEQ multiplex PCR; TCRdb stores in-frame clones only, minus some. The sample carries roughly 280,000 clones, almost 90% recorded once. The sequencing input was peripheral blood. The receptors here all came from a woman in her 30s with COVID-19, enrolled during active disease.

Only a few counts were recorded for this clone. The chain uses TRBV30 and TRBJ1-3; D might be TRBD1 (6 bases). V shed 0 bases and J shed 2 bases, with 8 bases lying between them. Germline V gene data show CDR1 as GTSNPN and CDR2 as SVGIG (reference sequence). The CDR3 covers 14 residues. The CDR3 reads CAWSVPGAGNTIYF. The CDR3 DNA follows: TGTGCCTGGAGTGTACCAGGGGCTGGAAACACCATATATTTT.

The J gene is TRBJ1-4, the V gene TRBV28, with D uncertain. V lost 10 bases to trimming and J lost 4 bases, with 28 bases between them. CDR1 and CDR2 from the germline V gene are MDHEN and SYDVKM. This CDR3 is 18 amino acids long. DNA of the CDR3: TGTGCCACCCACCGAGGGTGGATGGAGAGGGAACTTAATGAAAAACTGTTTTTT. Translating gives CATHRGWMERELNEKLFF.

CDR3 protein: CASSASSGNTIYF. The CDR3 DNA follows: TGTGCCAGCAGCGCGTCCTCTGGAAACACCATATATTTT. The V gene is TRBV7-2, the J gene TRBJ1-3; D gene unclear. The V gene's germline CDR1 is SGHTA and CDR2 FQGNSA. V was pared by 5 bases and J by 0 bases, with 5 bases between. This CDR3 spans 13 amino acids.

The rearrangement uses TRBV30 and TRBJ1-3; D is possibly TRBD1 (5 bases). V was shortened by 2 bases and J by 2 bases, with 7 bases between the two germline ends. This CDR3 comprises 13 residues. Germline V gives CDR1 GTSNPN, CDR2 SVGIG (reference sequence). The CDR3 here is CAWSLGAGNTIYF. The CDR3 nucleotides are TGTGCCTGGAGTTTAGGGGCTGGAAACACCATATATTTT.

The V gene is TRBV2, the J gene TRBJ2-1, with 12 bases that match TRBD2. The CDR3 sequence is 15 residues long. Germline V CDR1 and CDR2: SNHLY, FYNNEI. V lost 7 bases, J lost 7 bases, and 8 bases stayed unmatched. The DNA for the CDR3 is TGTGCCAGCATCAGACTAGCGGGAGTTTTGAATGAGCAGTTCTTC. It encodes CASIRLAGVLNEQFF. Using reference TRBV2 and TRBJ2-1 for the parts outside the CDR3, the full variable domain is EPEVTQTPSHQVTQMGQEVILRCVPISNHLYFYWYRQILGQKVEFLVSFYNNEISEKSEIFDDQFSVERPDGSNFTLKIRSTKLEDSAMYFCASIRLAGVLNEQFFGPGTRLTVL.

This clone was seen only once. The chain's CDR3 is CASSQEVGAYTEAFF. The CDR3, as DNA: TGTGCCAGCAGCCAAGAGGTGGGGGCGTACACTGAAGCTTTCTTT. This chain joins TRBV4-2 and TRBJ1-1, with D tentatively TRBD1 (6 bases). The V and J ends lost 0 bases and 3 bases respectively, with 11 bases between them. Germline lookup yields CDR1 LGHNA and CDR2 YNFKEQ. CDR3 length: 15 amino acids.

The chain is built from TRBV18 and TRBJ2-7, with TRBD2 matching 7 bases. CDR1 KGHSH and CDR2 LQKENI come from the germline V gene. V was pared by 2 bases and J by 5 bases, with 6 bases of the junction left unmatched. The CDR3 sequence is 14 residues long. The CDR3 region is CASSPGRVSHEQYF. The DNA for the CDR3 is TGTGCCAGCTCACCAGGGAGGGTCAGCCACGAGCAGTACTTC.